This TCR beta chain was captured by sequencing in a study of control samples from healthy donors and cancer patients. The CDR3 sequence is 18 residues long. Sequencing was performed with immunoSEQ multiplex PCR; in TCRdb, only in-frame clones are kept and a portion is missing. The data show approximately 84,000 clones, roughly 86% seen once. V is TRBV12-1 and J is TRBJ1-6; the table assigns TRBD1, which was not confirmed against the DNA. TRBV12-1 is assigned pseudogene status. The specimen was blood. The sequence derives from a woman in her sixties or seventies in good health. CDR3 nucleotides: TGTGCCAGCAGCTTCCCTAGCCGAGGACAGTCGGGGAATTCACCCCTCCACTTT. It is translated as CASSFPSRGQSGNSPLHF.